This T cell receptor (beta chain) was identified in a study of CD8 T cells in Susac syndrome. Random hexamers were used to reverse transcribe about 0.5 to 1 ug of RNA. TCRdb redid the calling of the immunoSEQ multiplex PCR reads with MiXCR, one entry per CDR3 protein. This sample has 150,000 to 200,000 distinct CDR3 sequences, with just under 95% found just once. Healthy donors constituted the control group, matched for age and sex. Negative isolation yielded CD8+ and CD4+ T cells; FACS enriched TEMRA cells. There are 15 residues in the CDR3. Trimming left V 1 base short and J 1 base short, with 7 bases between. Per the germline V gene, CDR1 is LGHNA and CDR2 is YSLEER.

The rearrangement uses TRBV4-3 and TRBJ2-2; D is undetermined. The TCR comes from a human donor in good health. Specimen: CD4+ T cells from PBMCs. CDR3 residues: CASSQGAQNTGELFF. In DNA, the CDR3 is TGCGCCAGCAGCCAAGGGGCCCAGAACACCGGGGAGCTGTTTTTT.